The 19 T cell receptor beta chains in this list originate from one sample, sequenced in a study of OX40 agonist ivuxolimab in advanced cancers. The data were produced by immunoSEQ multiplex PCR, yet TCRdb's version contains in-frame clones alone and is incomplete. The repertoire holds more than 65,000 clones, with roughly 86% as singletons. The starting material was CD4+ or CD8+ T cells sorted from blood, obtained in a trial of the OX40 agonist ivuxolimab. All receptors come from an adult with an advanced solid tumor such as melanoma, head and neck, liver or kidney cancer.

The chain carries TRBV30 and TRBJ1-4, with D unclear. CDR3 length equals 15 residues. CDR1 GTSNPN and CDR2 SVGIG come from the germline V gene (reference sequence). Trimming left V 0 bases short and J 3 bases short, with 11 bases between. The CDR3 DNA reads as TGTGCCTGGAGTGTACTCGAGGAAGCTAATGAAAAACTGTTTTTT. It encodes CAWSVLEEANEKLFF.

The count of this clone is one. This chain uses TRBV7-6 with TRBJ2-5; D might be TRBD1 (5 bases). This CDR3 region has 16 residues. Trimming cost V 2 bases and J 8 bases, with 21 bases left between them. CDR1 and CDR2 (germline): SGHVS, FNYEAQ. For the CDR3, the DNA is TGTGCCAGCAGCTTATTATCCGGCTTGCAGGGTAATACCCAGTACTTC. It translates to CASSLLSGLQGNTQYF.

The rearrangement links TRBV30 to TRBJ1-4; no clear D gene. V was clipped by 2 bases and J by 8 bases, with 12 bases between them. CDR3 length equals 13 residues. Germline loops: CDR1 GTSNPN, CDR2 SVGIG (reference sequence). This CDR3 is CAWSSSRREKLFF. CDR3 in DNA: TGTGCCTGGAGTTCCTCAAGGAGGGAAAAACTGTTTTTT.

The chain uses TRBV29-1 and TRBJ2-1; D may be TRBD2 (7 bases). CDR1 is SQVTM, CDR2 ANQGSEA, per germline. The CDR3 runs to 14 residues. V was trimmed by 4 bases and J by 9 bases, leaving 19 bases between them. The CDR3 DNA reads as TGCAGCGTTGGCCTGTTGGGGGGGCAGGGTGAGCAGTTCTTC. Translation gives CSVGLLGGQGEQFF.

The gene calls are TRBV2 and TRBJ2-3; a possible D gene is TRBD2 (6 bases). The germline gives CDR1 SNHLY, CDR2 FYNNEI. V was cut by 4 bases and J by 0 bases, with 8 bases left in between. The CDR3 length is 14 residues. In DNA form, the CDR3 reads TGTGCCAGCAGTGGCGGGGTGAGCACAGATACGCAGTATTTT. Its translation: CASSGGVSTDTQYF.

The chain uses TRBV9 and TRBJ1-2, with 7 bases matching TRBD1. Per the germline V gene, CDR1 is SGDLS and CDR2 is YYNGEE. The CDR3 loop spans 15 amino acids. V dropped 4 bases and J dropped 0; count of bases not matched to a gene: 6. CDR3 coding DNA: TGTGCCAGCAGCACGACAGGGCCCCCTAACTATGGCTACACCTTC. It translates to CASSTTGPPNYGYTF. The full variable domain, its missing parts supplied by reference TRBV9 and TRBJ1-2, is DSGVTQTPKHLITATGQRVTLRCSPRSGDLSVYWYQQSLDQGLQFLIQYYNGEERAKGNILERFSAQQFPDLHSELNLSSLELGDSALYFCASSTTGPPNYGYTFGSGTRLTVV.

This chain joins TRBV4-3 and TRBJ1-4, with 7 bases lining up with TRBD1. The germline gives CDR1 LGHNA, CDR2 YSLEER. The CDR3 totals 21 residues. Unmatched junction bases numbered 20, after V lost 0 bases and J lost 4 bases. The CDR3 DNA sequence: TGCGCCAGCAGCCAAGATTTGACAGGGCGCTCTGTTGGGCATGGTAATGAAAAACTGTTTTTT. Its translation is CASSQDLTGRSVGHGNEKLFF.

The chain is built from TRBV5-1 and TRBJ1-2; 7 bases map to TRBD1. This CDR3 contains 14 residues. Germline loops: CDR1 SGHRS, CDR2 YFSETQ. Trimming took 3 bases from V and 0 from J; bases not matched to a gene: 2. CDR3: CASSYGTANYGYTF. CDR3 sequence (DNA): TGCGCCAGCAGCTACGGGACAGCTAACTATGGCTACACCTTC.

This clone came up once. The genes are TRBV7-9 and TRBJ2-1, with 9 bases fitting TRBD2. The CDR3 spans 15 residues. From germline, CDR1 is SEHNR and CDR2 FQNEAQ (reference sequence). V lost 4 bases, J lost 4 bases, and 5 bases stayed unmatched. CDR3 sequence (DNA): TGTGCCAGCAGCTACAGACTAGCGGTATACAATGAGCAGTTCTTC. It translates to CASSYRLAVYNEQFF. The full variable domain, in which reference TRBV7-9 and TRBJ2-1 provide the parts outside the CDR3, is DTGVSQNPRHKITKRGQNVTFRCDPISEHNRLYWYRQTLGQGPEFLTYFQNEAQLEKSRLLSDRFSAERPKGSFSTLEIQRTEQGDSAMYLCASSYRLAVYNEQFFGPGTRLTVL.

This CDR3 is CASSQRLTTKGETQYF. The CDR3 nucleotides are TGTGCCAGCAGCCAAAGGCTAACGACAAAAGGGGAGACCCAGTACTTC. The gene calls are TRBV2 and TRBJ2-5; no firm D call. This CDR3 contains 16 residues. V lost 6 bases, J lost 5 bases, and 22 bases lay in between. Germline V gives CDR1 SNHLY, CDR2 FYNNEI.

The J gene is TRBJ2-7, the V gene TRBV5-5; 7 bases agree with TRBD2. The V segment lost 4 bases and the J segment 2 bases; nucleotides outside the gene matches: 6. The CDR3 runs to 14 residues. CDR1 and CDR2 (germline): SGHKS, YYEKEE (reference sequence). CDR3 DNA sequence: TGTGCCAGCAGCCCGACGAGCGGGACCTACGAGCAGTACTTC. It is translated as CASSPTSGTYEQYF. Full variable domain (outside the CDR3, taken from reference TRBV5-5 and TRBJ2-7): DAGVTQSPTHLIKTRGQQVTLRCSPISGHKSVSWYQQVLGQGPQFIFQYYEKEERGRGNFPDRFSARQFPNYSSELNVNALLLGDSALYLCASSPTSGTYEQYFGPGTRLTVT.

J is TRBJ1-5 and V is TRBV6-5, with a possible D match to TRBD1 (6 bases). Deletions cut 0 bases from V and 4 bases from J, with 10 bases between. CDR3 length: 15 residues. Looked up from germline, CDR1 is MNHEY and CDR2 is SVGAGI. The CDR3 protein is CASSYSTGLNQPQHF. CDR3 bases: TGTGCCAGCAGTTACTCCACAGGGCTTAATCAGCCCCAGCATTTT.

The table lists this clone with a few counts. The chain carries TRBV10-1 and TRBJ2-7; D call uncertain. The V end lost 2 bases, the J end lost 3 bases, and 17 bases lay between the germline ends. This CDR3 comprises 16 residues. The germline V gene encodes CDR1 WNHNN and CDR2 SYGVQD (reference sequence). CDR3 nucleotide sequence: TGCGCCAGCAGTGAGACGAAAACTCCTTACCGCTACGAGCAGTACTTC. Protein: CASSETKTPYRYEQYF.

This chain connects TRBV5-1 to TRBJ2-1; D is possibly TRBD1 (6 bases). In germline, CDR1 is SGHRS, CDR2 YFSETQ. This CDR3 comprises 16 residues. The V end lost 3 bases, the J end lost 4 bases, and 17 bases lay between the germline ends. CDR3 coding DNA: TGCGCCAGCAGCTCGGTGCCCGTGGGGGCTTACAATGAGCAGTTCTTC. Translating it yields CASSSVPVGAYNEQFF.

The rearrangement links TRBV19 to TRBJ2-1, with TRBD2 matching 11 bases. V trimming: 6 bases; J trimming: 2 bases; junction bases outside the gene matches: 15. In germline, CDR1 is LNHDA, CDR2 SQIVND (reference sequence). CDR3 length: 19 residues. The DNA for the CDR3 is TGTGCCAGTAGAGTGGGGGGACTAGCGGACCGACCGCCCTACAATGAGCAGTTCTTC. Translating gives CASRVGGLADRPPYNEQFF. Supplemented by reference TRBV19 and TRBJ2-1, the full variable domain reads DGGITQSPKYLFRKEGQNVTLSCEQNLNHDAMYWYRQDPGQGLRLIYYSQIVNDFQKGDIAEGYSVSREKKESFPLTVTSAQKNPTAFYLCASRVGGLADRPPYNEQFFGPGTRLTVL.

The J gene is TRBJ1-2, the V gene TRBV19; D gene uncertain. The germline V gene has CDR1 LNHDA and CDR2 SQIVND (reference sequence). The V gene lost 3 bases and the J gene lost 4 bases, with 9 bases spanning the gap. The CDR3 contains 13 residues. CDR3 coding DNA: TGTGCCAGTAGTATTGACAAGGTCTATGGCTACACCTTC. Amino acid sequence: CASSIDKVYGYTF.

The rearrangement links TRBV19 to TRBJ1-5; D not resolved. V was cut by 4 bases and J by 0 bases, with 13 bases left in between. CDR3 length: 16 residues. The germline V gene has CDR1 LNHDA and CDR2 SQIVND (reference sequence). The CDR3 spells CASSTYLAGSNQPQHF. The CDR3 bases are TGTGCCAGTAGTACCTACCTCGCGGGTAGCAATCAGCCCCAGCATTTT.

The chain joins TRBV28 to TRBJ1-5; tentatively, D is TRBD1 (5 bases). V lost 9 bases and J 7 bases, leaving 28 bases between the germline ends. The CDR3 is made up of 17 amino acids. Germline CDR1 MDHEN, CDR2 SYDVKM. The CDR3 region is CASTTTIRQGSTQPQHF. For the CDR3, the DNA is TGTGCCAGTACCACGACAATCAGGCAGGGTAGTACGCAGCCCCAGCATTTT.

The CDR3: CASSFRTGSQGGNEKLFF. As DNA, the CDR3 is TGTGCCAGCAGCTTCCGAACCGGTAGTCAGGGGGGGAATGAAAAACTGTTTTTT. V gene TRBV21-1 combines with J gene TRBJ1-4. TRBV21-1 is reported as a pseudogene. The CDR3 is made up of 18 amino acids.